Listed below are T cell receptor beta chains from one sample, sequenced in a study of T-cell reconstitution after alpha-beta-depleted transplantation in children. TCRdb re-derived calls from the PCR reads in MiXCR, one entry per CDR3 protein. The sample has around 200,000 distinct CDR3 sequences; about a tenth are singletons. Material: PBMCs, obtained before TCRalphabeta/CD19-depleted stem cell transplant. The receptors were sampled from a child less than two years old with acute myeloid leukemia, due to receive a stem cell transplant. Both conserved end residues are part of each CDR3. A D gene is named only where the DNA matches it firmly. Size values are once, few and many counts, or a class for expanded clones, and some rows have none.

d_gene: TRBD1
j_gene: TRBJ1-1
abundance: many
v_gene: TRBV10-3
CDR3aa: CAISDDRAAEAFF
CDR3nt: TGTGCCATCAGTGATGACAGGGCGGCTGAAGCTTTCTTT

d_gene: NA
j_gene: TRBJ2-3
abundance: many
v_gene: TRBV28
CDR3aa: CASSFPALGTQYF
CDR3nt: TGTGCCAGCAGTTTCCCCGCCCTGGGTACGCAGTATTTT

d_gene: NA
j_gene: TRBJ1-1
abundance: few
v_gene: TRBV7-2
CDR3aa: CASSLVHRANTEAFF
CDR3nt: TGTGCCAGCAGCTTAGTCCATCGGGCGAACACTGAAGCTTTCTTT

d_gene: NA
j_gene: TRBJ1-1
abundance: NA
v_gene: TRBV5-1
CDR3aa: CASSLPGAREAFF
CDR3nt: TGCGCCAGCAGCTTGCCGGGAGCGAGAGAAGCTTTCTTT

d_gene: NA
j_gene: TRBJ2-1
abundance: many
v_gene: TRBV20-1
CDR3aa: CSAAPGTFYNEQFF
CDR3nt: TGCAGTGCTGCGCCCGGGACTTTCTACAATGAGCAGTTCTTC

d_gene: TRBD2
j_gene: TRBJ2-5
abundance: NA
v_gene: TRBV5-1
CDR3aa: CPRSFKAGEETQYF
CDR3nt: TGCCCCAGGAGCTTCAAGGCGGGAGAAGAGACCCAGTACTTC

d_gene: TRBD2
j_gene: TRBJ2-5
abundance: few
v_gene: TRBV5-6
CDR3aa: CASNQLAGEETQYF
CDR3nt: TGTGCCAGCAATCAACTAGCGGGTGAAGAGACCCAGTACTTC

d_gene: TRBD2
j_gene: TRBJ2-2
abundance: NA
v_gene: TRBV5-4
CDR3aa: CANSFPSGNTGELFF
CDR3nt: TGTGCCAACAGTTTTCCTAGCGGAAACACCGGGGAGCTGTTTTTT

d_gene: NA
j_gene: TRBJ2-1
abundance: many
v_gene: TRBV29-1
CDR3aa: CSVGPAAGEQFF
CDR3nt: TGCAGCGTTGGGCCCGCAGCTGGTGAGCAGTTCTTC

d_gene: NA
j_gene: TRBJ2-5
abundance: many
v_gene: TRBV6-1
CDR3aa: CASSPRGYQETQYF
CDR3nt: TGTGCCAGCAGTCCCCGTGGGTACCAAGAGACCCAGTACTTC

d_gene: NA
j_gene: TRBJ2-7
abundance: many
v_gene: TRBV28
CDR3aa: CASSSGTANYEQYF
CDR3nt: TGTGCCAGCAGTTCCGGGACTGCAAACTACGAGCAGTACTTC

d_gene: NA
j_gene: TRBJ1-3
abundance: many
v_gene: TRBV11-2
CDR3aa: CASSPMRGAGNTIYF
CDR3nt: TGTGCCAGCAGCCCAATGCGGGGTGCCGGAAACACCATATATTTT

d_gene: TRBD2
j_gene: TRBJ2-1
abundance: many
v_gene: TRBV5-1
CDR3aa: CASSLALTSGANNEQFF
CDR3nt: TGCGCCAGCAGCTTGGCCTTGACTAGCGGGGCCAACAATGAGCAGTTCTTC

d_gene: NA
j_gene: TRBJ1-4
abundance: many
v_gene: TRBV20-1
CDR3aa: CSGGRADNEKLFF
CDR3nt: TGCAGTGGGGGCAGGGCAGATAATGAAAAACTGTTTTTT

d_gene: TRBD2
j_gene: TRBJ2-2
abundance: many
v_gene: TRBV7-2
CDR3aa: CASSLAGGPGELFF
CDR3nt: TGTGCCAGCAGCTTAGCGGGAGGGCCCGGGGAGCTGTTTTTT

d_gene: NA
j_gene: TRBJ1-2
abundance: many
v_gene: TRBV20-1
CDR3aa: CSVRKDGYTF
CDR3nt: TGCAGTGTGAGAAAGGATGGCTACACCTTC

d_gene: TRBD1
j_gene: TRBJ2-3
abundance: many
v_gene: TRBV11-2
CDR3aa: CASSQQGPQMTQYF
CDR3nt: TGTGCCAGCAGTCAACAGGGGCCCCAGATGACGCAGTATTTT

d_gene: TRBD1
j_gene: TRBJ1-6
abundance: many
v_gene: TRBV10-3
CDR3aa: CAINTGQAAPLHF
CDR3nt: TGTGCCATCAACACGGGACAGGCCGCCCCCCTCCACTTT

d_gene: TRBD2
j_gene: TRBJ2-1
abundance: NA
v_gene: TRBV30
CDR3aa: CAWSPRLAGVFGNEQFF
CDR3nt: TGTGCCTGGAGTCCCCGACTAGCGGGAGTCTTTGGGAATGAGCAGTTCTTC

d_gene: NA
j_gene: TRBJ1-5
abundance: NA
v_gene: TRBV15
CDR3aa: CATGHISGDGNQPQHF
CDR3nt: TGTGCCACCGGCCACATTTCAGGGGACGGCAATCAGCCCCAGCATTTT

d_gene: NA
j_gene: TRBJ2-1
abundance: many
v_gene: TRBV15
CDR3aa: CATSRGRQGSSNEQFF
CDR3nt: TGTGCCACCAGCAGAGGTCGGCAGGGGTCATCGAATGAGCAGTTCTTC

d_gene: TRBD1
j_gene: TRBJ1-3
abundance: many
v_gene: TRBV5-1
CDR3aa: CASSSGTGAGNTIYF
CDR3nt: TGCGCCAGCAGCTCTGGGACAGGGGCTGGAAACACCATATATTTT

d_gene: TRBD2
j_gene: TRBJ2-1
abundance: few
v_gene: TRBV28
CDR3aa: CASSLQRGAFNEQFF
CDR3nt: TGTGCCAGCAGTTTACAGCGGGGGGCTTTCAATGAGCAGTTCTTC

d_gene: NA
j_gene: TRBJ2-6
abundance: few
v_gene: TRBV7-2
CDR3aa: CASRKGGSGANVLTF
CDR3nt: TGTGCCAGCAGAAAAGGGGGTTCTGGGGCCAACGTCCTGACTTTC

d_gene: TRBD1
j_gene: TRBJ2-7
abundance: many
v_gene: TRBV6-6
CDR3aa: CASSYGDRYEQYF
CDR3nt: TGTGCCAGCAGTTACGGGGACAGATACGAGCAGTACTTC

d_gene: NA
j_gene: TRBJ2-1
abundance: many
v_gene: TRBV5-1
CDR3aa: CASSLLARGEGEQFF
CDR3nt: TGCGCCAGCAGCTTACTAGCACGAGGAGAGGGTGAGCAGTTCTTC

d_gene: TRBD2
j_gene: TRBJ2-1
abundance: NA
v_gene: TRBV7-3
CDR3aa: CASSPRPSGGMNEQFF
CDR3nt: TGTGCCAGCAGCCCAAGGCCTAGCGGGGGCATGAATGAGCAGTTCTTC

d_gene: NA
j_gene: TRBJ1-2
abundance: many
v_gene: TRBV12-3/TRBV12-4
CDR3aa: CASSPGNYGYTF
CDR3nt: TGTGCCAGCAGTCCCGGTAACTATGGCTACACCTTC

d_gene: NA
j_gene: TRBJ1-6
abundance: many
v_gene: TRBV6-5
CDR3aa: CASSSGAFSPLHF
CDR3nt: TGTGCCAGCAGTTCAGGGGCCTTTTCACCCCTCCACTTT

d_gene: TRBD2
j_gene: TRBJ2-7
abundance: many
v_gene: TRBV5-1
CDR3aa: CASSKREREKTYEQYF
CDR3nt: TGCGCCAGCAGCAAAAGGGAGCGGGAGAAAACCTACGAGCAGTACTTC

d_gene: TRBD1
j_gene: TRBJ1-2
abundance: many
v_gene: TRBV7-9
CDR3aa: CASSPKQTGDYGYTF
CDR3nt: TGTGCCAGCAGCCCGAAACAAACAGGGGACTATGGCTACACCTTC

d_gene: TRBD2
j_gene: TRBJ2-5
abundance: many
v_gene: TRBV25-1
CDR3aa: CASSDPGTSGGVKETQYF
CDR3nt: TGTGCCAGCAGTGACCCCGGGACTAGCGGGGGGGTAAAAGAGACCCAGTACTTC

d_gene: NA
j_gene: TRBJ2-1
abundance: many
v_gene: TRBV5-1
CDR3aa: CASSLDTYNEQFF
CDR3nt: TGCGCCAGCAGCTTGGACACCTACAATGAGCAGTTCTTC

d_gene: NA
j_gene: TRBJ1-1
abundance: many
v_gene: TRBV5-6
CDR3aa: CASSPLRGNTEAFF
CDR3nt: TGTGCCAGCAGCCCGCTGCGAGGGAACACTGAAGCTTTCTTT

d_gene: NA
j_gene: TRBJ1-4
abundance: few
v_gene: TRBV5-1
CDR3aa: CASRPRSTTNEKLFF
CDR3nt: TGCGCCAGCAGACCTCGGAGCACAACTAATGAAAAACTGTTTTTT

d_gene: TRBD2
j_gene: TRBJ2-3
abundance: many
v_gene: TRBV4-3
CDR3aa: CASSQVMLRGGQGTDTQYF
CDR3nt: TGCGCCAGCAGCCAAGTTATGCTCCGGGGAGGGCAAGGCACAGATACGCAGTATTTT

d_gene: NA
j_gene: TRBJ2-7
abundance: few
v_gene: TRBV28
CDR3aa: CASSPGSWEQYF
CDR3nt: TGTGCCAGCAGTCCCGGGAGCTGGGAGCAGTACTTC

d_gene: NA
j_gene: TRBJ2-5
abundance: many
v_gene: TRBV29-1
CDR3aa: CSVHRSTQETQYF
CDR3nt: TGCAGCGTTCACAGGTCTACCCAAGAGACCCAGTACTTC

d_gene: TRBD1
j_gene: TRBJ1-4
abundance: many
v_gene: TRBV5-1
CDR3aa: CASSLAGTGSEKLFF
CDR3nt: TGCGCCAGCAGCTTGGCGGGGACAGGGAGTGAAAAACTGTTTTTT

d_gene: TRBD1
j_gene: TRBJ1-1
abundance: many
v_gene: TRBV7-9
CDR3aa: CASSSGQAMNTEAFF
CDR3nt: TGTGCCAGCAGCTCTGGACAGGCCATGAACACTGAAGCTTTCTTT

d_gene: TRBD1
j_gene: TRBJ1-2
abundance: many
v_gene: TRBV4-1
CDR3aa: CASSQDLGQGSYGYTF
CDR3nt: TGCGCCAGCAGCCAAGATTTGGGACAGGGATCCTATGGCTACACCTTC

d_gene: TRBD1
j_gene: TRBJ2-3
abundance: many
v_gene: TRBV3-1
CDR3aa: CASSQPLGTGLTDTQYF
CDR3nt: TGTGCCAGCAGCCAACCCCTCGGGACAGGCCTAACAGATACGCAGTATTTT

d_gene: NA
j_gene: TRBJ1-1
abundance: many
v_gene: TRBV7-9
CDR3aa: CASSLVESTEAFF
CDR3nt: TGTGCCAGCAGCTTAGTAGAATCCACTGAAGCTTTCTTT

d_gene: NA
j_gene: TRBJ2-1
abundance: many
v_gene: TRBV14
CDR3aa: CASSRTRASVSYNEQFF
CDR3nt: TGTGCCAGCAGCCGAACGAGGGCGTCTGTGTCCTACAATGAGCAGTTCTTC

d_gene: TRBD1
j_gene: TRBJ1-5
abundance: many
v_gene: TRBV6-5
CDR3aa: CASSYSAPGQGANQPQHF
CDR3nt: TGTGCCAGCAGTTACTCGGCGCCAGGACAGGGGGCCAATCAGCCCCAGCATTTT

d_gene: NA
j_gene: TRBJ2-1
abundance: NA
v_gene: TRBV7-9
CDR3aa: CASSSRNQVEQFF
CDR3nt: TGTGCCAGCAGCTCGCGGAACCAGGTTGAGCAGTTCTTC

d_gene: NA
j_gene: TRBJ1-1
abundance: many
v_gene: TRBV5-1
CDR3aa: CASSAPQGGPTEAFF
CDR3nt: TGCGCCAGCAGCGCGCCTCAGGGTGGGCCGACTGAAGCTTTCTTT

d_gene: TRBD1
j_gene: TRBJ2-1
abundance: NA
v_gene: TRBV7-9
CDR3aa: CASSSGQVEGNEQFF
CDR3nt: TGTGCCAGCAGCTCGGGACAGGTGGAAGGCAATGAGCAGTTCTTC

d_gene: TRBD1
j_gene: TRBJ1-1
abundance: many
v_gene: TRBV5-1
CDR3aa: CASSKDREFEAFF
CDR3nt: TGCGCCAGCAGCAAAGACAGGGAATTTGAAGCTTTCTTT

d_gene: NA
j_gene: TRBJ2-3
abundance: many
v_gene: TRBV18
CDR3aa: CASSIRGSSEGDTQYF
CDR3nt: TGTGCCAGCTCCATACGAGGGTCCTCGGAGGGAGATACGCAGTATTTT

d_gene: NA
j_gene: TRBJ2-7
abundance: many
v_gene: TRBV7-2
CDR3aa: CASSLQLVSYEQYF
CDR3nt: TGTGCCAGCAGCCTACAACTAGTCTCCTACGAGCAGTACTTC